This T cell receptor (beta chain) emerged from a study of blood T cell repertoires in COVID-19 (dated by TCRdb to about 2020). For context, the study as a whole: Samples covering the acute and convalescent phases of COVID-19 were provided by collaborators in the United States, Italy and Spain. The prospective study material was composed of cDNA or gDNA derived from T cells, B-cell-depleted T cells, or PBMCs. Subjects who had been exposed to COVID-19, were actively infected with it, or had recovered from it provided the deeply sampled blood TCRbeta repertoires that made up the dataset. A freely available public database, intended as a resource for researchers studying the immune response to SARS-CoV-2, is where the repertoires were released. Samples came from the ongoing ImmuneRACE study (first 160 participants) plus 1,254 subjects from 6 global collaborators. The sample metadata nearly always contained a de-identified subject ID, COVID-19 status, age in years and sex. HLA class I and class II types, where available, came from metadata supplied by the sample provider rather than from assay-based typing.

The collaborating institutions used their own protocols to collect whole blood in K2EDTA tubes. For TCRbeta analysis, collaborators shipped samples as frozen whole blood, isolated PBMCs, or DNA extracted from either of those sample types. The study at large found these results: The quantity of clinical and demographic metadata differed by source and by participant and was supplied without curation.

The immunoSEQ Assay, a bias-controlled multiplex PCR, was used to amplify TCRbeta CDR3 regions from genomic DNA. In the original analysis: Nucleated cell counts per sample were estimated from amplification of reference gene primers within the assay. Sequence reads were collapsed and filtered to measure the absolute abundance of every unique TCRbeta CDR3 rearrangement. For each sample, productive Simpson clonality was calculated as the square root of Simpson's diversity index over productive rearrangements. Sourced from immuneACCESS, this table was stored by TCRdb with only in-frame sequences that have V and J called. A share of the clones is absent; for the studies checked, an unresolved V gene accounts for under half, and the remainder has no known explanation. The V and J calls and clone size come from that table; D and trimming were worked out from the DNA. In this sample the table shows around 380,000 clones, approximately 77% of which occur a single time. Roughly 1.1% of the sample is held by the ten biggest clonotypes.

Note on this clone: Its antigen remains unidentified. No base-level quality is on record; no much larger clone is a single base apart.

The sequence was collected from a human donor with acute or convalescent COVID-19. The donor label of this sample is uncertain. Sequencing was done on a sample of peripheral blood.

CDR3 loop: CASRGPHGYTF. The DNA is as follows: TGTGCCAGCAGGGGGCCCCATGGCTACACCTTC. This chain joins TRBV6-5 to TRBJ1-2; the best D guess is TRBD1, with 5 bases matching. Spanning cysteine to phenylalanine, the CDR3 consists of 11 amino acids. Just CDR3 DNA is preserved here, 33 bases in frame from base 1. As encoded in the germline V gene, CDR1 is MNHEY while CDR2 is SVGAGI. At the junction V is shortened by 6 bases and J by 6 bases, with 8 bases in between.